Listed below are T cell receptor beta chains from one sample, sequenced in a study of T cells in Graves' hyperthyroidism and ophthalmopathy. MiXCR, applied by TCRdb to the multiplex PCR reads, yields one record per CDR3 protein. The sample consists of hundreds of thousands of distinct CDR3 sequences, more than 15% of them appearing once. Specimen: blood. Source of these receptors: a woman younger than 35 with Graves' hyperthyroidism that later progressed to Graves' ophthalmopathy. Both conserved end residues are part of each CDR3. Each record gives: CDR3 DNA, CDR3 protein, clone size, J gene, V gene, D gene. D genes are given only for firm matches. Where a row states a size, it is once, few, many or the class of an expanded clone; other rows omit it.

TGTGCCAGCAGTTCTAAACAGGGACTTAATGAAAAACTGTTTTTT,CASSSKQGLNEKLFF,NA,TRBJ1-4,TRBV28,NA
TGCGCCAGCAGCATCCGGGACCATAAGAACACCGGGGAGCTGTTTTTT,CASSIRDHKNTGELFF,many,TRBJ2-2,TRBV5-1,NA
TGTGCCTGGAGTGCCCAGGGGACCGGGGAGCTGTTTTTT,CAWSAQGTGELFF,many,TRBJ2-2,TRBV30,NA
TGTGCCAGCATCCCGGACAGGGGGAATCAGCCCCAGCATTTT,CASIPDRGNQPQHF,many,TRBJ1-5,TRBV2,TRBD1
TGTGCCAGCAGTTACGGTGTGGCAGTATCACCCCTCCACTTT,CASSYGVAVSPLHF,many,TRBJ1-6,TRBV6-2/TRBV6-3,NA
TGTGCCACAGGAGGGACAGGGTCGGACGGGGAGCTGTTTTTT,CATGGTGSDGELFF,few,TRBJ2-2,TRBV10-3,TRBD1
TGTGCCAGCAGCTCGAGGAGCATGAACACTGAAGCTTTCTTT,CASSSRSMNTEAFF,NA,TRBJ1-1,TRBV11-1,NA
TGCAGTGCTAGCGGGAACCTATACGAGCAGTACTTC,CSASGNLYEQYF,many,TRBJ2-7,TRBV20-1,NA
TGTGCCAGCAGTCCACTCCCCAGGGGGCAGTACGAGCAGTACTTC,CASSPLPRGQYEQYF,many,TRBJ2-7,TRBV6-1,TRBD1
TGTGCCACCAGCTCCGGGACTAGCTACGAGCAGTACTTC,CATSSGTSYEQYF,NA,TRBJ2-7,TRBV24-1,TRBD2
TGTGCCAGTAGTGTTAACAGGGTGGTCAACACTGAAGCTTTCTTT,CASSVNRVVNTEAFF,few,TRBJ1-1,TRBV19,NA
TGTGCCATCAGTGGGTATCAGACGCAGTATTTT,CAISGYQTQYF,NA,TRBJ2-3,TRBV10-3,NA
TGTGCCATCACGGCTCTAGCGGGAGTAGGGTCTGATACGCAGTATTTT,CAITALAGVGSDTQYF,NA,TRBJ2-3,TRBV10-3,TRBD2
TGCGCCAGCAAAGACAGGACAGGGGCGGGCGGTGAGCAGTACTTC,CASKDRTGAGGEQYF,NA,TRBJ2-7,TRBV4-1,TRBD1
TGTGCCACCAGCAGAGACAGGGTAGCTGGCTACACCTTC,CATSRDRVAGYTF,many,TRBJ1-2,TRBV15,NA
TGTGCCAGCAGTCCACTTCGTGGACAGGGGGCTTCCACTGAAGCTTTCTTT,CASSPLRGQGASTEAFF,many,TRBJ1-1,TRBV28,TRBD1
TGTGCCAGCAGTTTTGGAGGGAATGGCTACACCTTC,CASSFGGNGYTF,few,TRBJ1-2,TRBV28,NA
TGTGCCAGCAGCCAAGAATTAGCGGGAATCACGTACAATGAGCAGTTCTTC,CASSQELAGITYNEQFF,many,TRBJ2-1,TRBV14,TRBD2
TGCAGTGCTCCCCGACGGGAAGGAGACTATGGCTACACCTTC,CSAPRREGDYGYTF,many,TRBJ1-2,TRBV20-1,NA
TGTGCCAGCAGCTTAGAGATGCGACAGTTCTTC,CASSLEMRQFF,many,TRBJ2-1,TRBV11-2,NA
TGTGCCAGCAGTTTATCGTCCGGGACTAGGAGCGGGGAGCTGTTTTTT,CASSLSSGTRSGELFF,few,TRBJ2-2,TRBV27,TRBD2
TGTGCCAGCTCACCGAGGGGCAGGAGCACAGATACGCAGTATTTT,CASSPRGRSTDTQYF,many,TRBJ2-3,TRBV18,NA
TGTGCCAGCAGTTTTGACAGGGGAAGCTCCTACAATGAGCAGTTCTTC,CASSFDRGSSYNEQFF,few,TRBJ2-1,TRBV6-1,TRBD1
TGTGCCAGCAGTTTAGGGGGCCTTGATACGCAGTATTTT,CASSLGGLDTQYF,many,TRBJ2-3,TRBV12-3/TRBV12-4,NA
TGCAGCGTTGGGGGAGCCAGGGGGTCCTCCGGGGCCAACGTCCTGACTTTC,CSVGGARGSSGANVLTF,NA,TRBJ2-6,TRBV29-1,TRBD1
TGTGCCAGCAGCTTTTACGAGGGCAGTCGCCATGAGCAGTTCTTC,CASSFYEGSRHEQFF,many,TRBJ2-1,TRBV7-9,NA
TGTGCCAGCAGTCAAATCTTCAAAGCTGGCTACGAGCAGTACTTC,CASSQIFKAGYEQYF,many,TRBJ2-7,TRBV28,NA
TGTGCCAGCAGCTTAGTACCGTGGGGGAGGGGAGATACGCAGTATTTT,CASSLVPWGRGDTQYF,many,TRBJ2-3,TRBV7-8,TRBD2
TGCAGTGCTAGAGATGGGGCTACCCTAGCCAAAAACATTCAGTACTTC,CSARDGATLAKNIQYF,many,TRBJ2-4,TRBV20-1,NA
TGCAGTGCTAGATTGGACAGGGGCGGGAATCAGCCCCAGCATTTT,CSARLDRGGNQPQHF,many,TRBJ1-5,TRBV20-1,TRBD1
TGTGCCAGCAGCTTAGGATTAGCGGGGGGGGGTTGGCAGTTCTTC,CASSLGLAGGGWQFF,NA,TRBJ2-1,TRBV7-2,TRBD2
TGTGCCAGCAGTTTAGTGACGGGACCCTCTAGGGCCAACGTCCTGACTTTC,CASSLVTGPSRANVLTF,NA,TRBJ2-6,TRBV12-3/TRBV12-4,NA
TGCAGTGCTCTACGTACGGCCAAAAACATTCAGTACTTC,CSALRTAKNIQYF,NA,TRBJ2-4,TRBV20-1,NA
TGCAGTGCTCCCGGACAGTCGAAGTACGGCTACACCTTC,CSAPGQSKYGYTF,many,TRBJ1-2,TRBV20-1,NA
TGTGCCAGCAGTGAGCTAGCGGGAGCCGGGGAGCTGTTTTTT,CASSELAGAGELFF,many,TRBJ2-2,TRBV2,TRBD2
TGTGCCAGCAGCTCCCGGACTAACGAGCAGTACTTC,CASSSRTNEQYF,many,TRBJ2-7,TRBV7-8,NA
TGCAGTGCTAGAGAACAGCATCGACAGGCGGGCAATCAGCCCCAGCATTTT,CSAREQHRQAGNQPQHF,NA,TRBJ1-5,TRBV20-1,NA
TGTGCCAGCAGCTTAGACGGGACTAGCAGCAATGAGCAGTTCTTC,CASSLDGTSSNEQFF,NA,TRBJ2-1,TRBV7-9,TRBD2
TGTGCCAGCAGCTACCGTGGGACAGGGGGCAACGCCGATGGCTACACCTTC,CASSYRGTGGNADGYTF,NA,TRBJ1-2,TRBV12-3/TRBV12-4,TRBD1
TGTGCCAGCAGTTTATACCCGGGAGGGAATCAGCCCCAGCATTTT,CASSLYPGGNQPQHF,many,TRBJ1-5,TRBV28,NA
TGTGCCACCAGTGATTTCTCGACAGGGCAAGAGACCCAGTACTTC,CATSDFSTGQETQYF,many,TRBJ2-5,TRBV24-1,TRBD1
TGTGCCAGCACACCAAACAGGGATCAAGAGACCCAGTACTTC,CASTPNRDQETQYF,many,TRBJ2-5,TRBV28,NA
TGCGCCAGCAGCTGGGAGGGCGGGGAGCTGTTTTTT,CASSWEGGELFF,NA,TRBJ2-2,TRBV5-1,TRBD2
TGTGCCAGCAGCGCCTATCCTACCTCCTACGAGCAGTACTTC,CASSAYPTSYEQYF,many,TRBJ2-7,TRBV9,NA
TGTGCCAGCAGTTACTTCCCGACAGGGTCTCAGTATTTT,CASSYFPTGSQYF,many,TRBJ2-3,TRBV28,TRBD1
TGTGCCAGCAGCGTAGAATCCCCTCTGAACACCGGGGAGCTGTTTTTT,CASSVESPLNTGELFF,NA,TRBJ2-2,TRBV9,NA